Sequencing of this T cell receptor beta chain was carried out in a study of OX40 agonist ivuxolimab in advanced cancers. Sequenced by immunoSEQ multiplex PCR; TCRdb stores in-frame clones only, minus some. The sample includes roughly 68,000 clones, 86% seen only once; the top ten take around 8.3%. As regards this clone: Antigen unknown.

The V gene lost 4 bases and the J gene lost 6 bases, with 10 bases spanning the gap. Germline V gene data show CDR1 as SNHLY and CDR2 as FYNNEI. The length of the CDR3 is 13 residues. Study-wide findings and caveats: With doses of 0.1 to 3.0 mg/kg, CD4+ and CD8+ blood T cells had undergone clonal expansion by week 6.

This TCR was sampled from an adult with an advanced solid tumor such as melanoma, head and neck, liver or kidney cancer. The chain joins TRBV2 to TRBJ2-1, with D unclear. This specimen was CD4+ or CD8+ T cells sorted from blood, taken in a trial of the OX40 agonist ivuxolimab. CDR3 sequence (DNA): TGTGCCAGCAGTGTAGGCCTGAGCAATGAGCAGTTCTTC. Protein product: CASSVGLSNEQFF.